The 32 T cell receptor beta chains below all came from one sample that was sequenced in a study of blood T cell repertoires in COVID-19. Data came from immunoSEQ multiplex PCR; TCRdb stores just in-frame clones and leaves some out. This sample carries roughly 300,000 clones, approximately 89% of them seen once, and the ten largest clones take approximately 8%. Sequences were obtained from peripheral blood. The receptors originated from a woman aged 45-65 years who had recovered from COVID-19.

Only one count was recorded for this clone. The chain carries TRBV29-1 and TRBJ2-3, with a tentative D call TRBD1 (5 bases). CDR3 length: 14 amino acids. CDR1 SQVTM and CDR2 ANQGSEA come from the germline V gene. Trimming stripped 5 bases from V and 0 bases from J, with 12 bases between. Here the CDR3 reads CSVRGTESTDTQYF. DNA of the CDR3: TGCAGCGTTAGGGGCACAGAAAGCACAGATACGCAGTATTTT.

This clone was observed a few times. The chain employs TRBV21-1 and TRBJ2-1; the table's D call, TRBD1, was not checked against the DNA. TRBV21-1 represents a pseudogene. The CDR3 is 16 residues long. The CDR3 sequence: CASSKAQDTHYNEQFF. CDR3 nucleotide sequence: TGTGCCAGCAGCAAAGCACAGGATACCCACTACAATGAGCAGTTCTTC.

The chain carries TRBV19 and TRBJ2-1; 7 bases map to TRBD2. V dropped 3 bases and J dropped 9; count of bases not matched to a gene: 8. Per germline, CDR1 LNHDA and CDR2 SQIVND (reference sequence). CDR3 length: 14 residues. CDR3 sequence: CASSIGRWGGEQFF. The CDR3 DNA follows: TGTGCCAGTAGTATTGGGCGGTGGGGGGGTGAGCAGTTCTTC.

J is TRBJ1-5 and V is TRBV27; D perhaps matches TRBD1 (5 bases). Trimming cost V 2 bases and J 0 bases, with 14 bases left between them. The length of the CDR3 is 17 residues. CDR1 and CDR2 from the germline V gene are MNHEY and SMNVEV (reference sequence). CDR3: CASSLRGGALSNQPQHF. The CDR3 DNA reads as TGTGCCAGCAGTTTACGCGGGGGAGCCCTTAGCAATCAGCCCCAGCATTTT.

CDR3: CASSHLGANVLTF. The CDR3 coding sequence is TGTGCCAGCAGCCATCTGGGGGCCAACGTCCTGACTTTC. The chain carries TRBV3-1 (or the pseudogene TRBV3-2) and TRBJ2-6; D unresolved. The CDR3 is 13 residues long. The V end was cut by 3 bases, the J end by 4 bases, with 4 bases between. Germline V CDR1 and CDR2: LGHDT, YNNKEL (reference sequence).

This clone was found once. This chain joins TRBV29-1 and TRBJ1-1, with 7 bases lining up with TRBD1. The J segment lost 1 base and the V segment lost 2 bases, leaving 4 bases of the junction unmatched. Germline CDR1 is SQVTM and CDR2 is ANQGSEA. This CDR3 region has 14 residues. The chain's CDR3 is CSVERTGANTEAFF. The DNA for the CDR3 is TGCAGCGTTGAACGGACAGGCGCGAACACTGAAGCTTTCTTT.

The rearrangement uses TRBV11-2 and TRBJ1-1; D is unclear. The CDR3 covers 13 residues. Germline CDR1 SGHAT, CDR2 FQNNGV. V lost 3 bases and J lost 1, with 6 bases in between. Here the CDR3 reads CASSFQENTEAFF. Here the CDR3 DNA reads TGTGCCAGCAGCTTTCAGGAGAACACTGAAGCTTTCTTT.

This clone appeared once. V gene TRBV3-1 (or the pseudogene TRBV3-2) combines with J gene TRBJ2-1; no clear D gene. The CDR3 runs to 16 residues. Trimming removed 1 base at V and 4 bases at J, with 14 bases between. Germline V gives CDR1 LGHDT, CDR2 YNNKEL (reference sequence). CDR3 DNA: TGTGCCAGCAGCCAAGGGCTTCGGGTTCAATACAATGAGCAGTTCTTC. Residues: CASSQGLRVQYNEQFF.

V and J are TRBV18 and TRBJ1-3, with 8 positions matching TRBD1. V lost 5 bases to trimming and J lost 4 bases; unmatched junction nucleotides: 7. Germline V lookup: CDR1 KGHSH, CDR2 LQKENI. This CDR3 has 15 amino acids. CDR3 loop: CASSDDRGGGNTIYF. The DNA for the CDR3 is TGTGCCAGCTCAGATGACAGGGGAGGAGGAAACACCATATATTTT.

The V call is TRBV30, the J call TRBJ2-7; D not certain. The CDR3 runs 12 residues. The V gene lost 2 bases and the J gene lost 2 bases, with 7 bases spanning the gap. In germline, CDR1 is GTSNPN, CDR2 SVGIG (reference sequence). In DNA form, the CDR3 reads TGTGCCTGGAGTACACAGCCCTACGAGCAGTACTTC. As protein: CAWSTQPYEQYF.

This clone has a single count. The rearrangement uses TRBV4-1 and TRBJ2-2, with D perhaps TRBD2 (6 bases). This CDR3 is 15 amino acids long. V lost 0 bases, J lost 4 bases, and 9 bases lay in between. Germline V gives CDR1 MGHRA, CDR2 YSYEKL. The CDR3 nucleotides read TGCGCCAGCAGCCAAGAGACCGGGAGCACCGGGGAGCTGTTTTTT. It translates to CASSQETGSTGELFF.

This chain connects TRBV6-1 to TRBJ1-4, with D unclear. Trimming shortened V by 2 bases and J by 5 bases, and 12 bases separated the two germline ends. The CDR3 runs to 15 residues. In germline, CDR1 is MNHNS, CDR2 SASEGT. CDR3 nucleotides: TGTGCCAGCAGTGAATTTGCGGGCGAGAATGAAAAACTGTTTTTT. This translates into CASSEFAGENEKLFF.

V usage is TRBV29-1 and J usage is TRBJ1-1, with D maybe TRBD1 (5 bases). Germline V CDR1 and CDR2: SQVTM, ANQGSEA. The V end lost 4 bases, the J end lost 1 base, and 10 bases lay between the germline ends. CDR3 length equals 13 residues. Here the CDR3 DNA reads TGCAGCGTTGGACAGCTCTGGAACACTGAAGCTTTCTTT. Amino acid sequence: CSVGQLWNTEAFF.

This chain uses TRBV10-1 with TRBJ2-7; D is possibly TRBD2 (6 bases). In germline, CDR1 is WNHNN, CDR2 SYGVQD (reference sequence). This CDR3 has 15 residues. V was shortened by 4 bases and J by 3 bases, with 16 bases between the two germline ends. The CDR3 here is CASSVGLASFYEQYF. CDR3 DNA sequence: TGCGCCAGCAGTGTCGGGCTAGCGAGTTTCTACGAGCAGTACTTC.

This chain uses TRBV5-1 with TRBJ2-7; TRBD2 matches at 12 bases. CDR1 is SGHRS, CDR2 YFSETQ, per germline. There are 16 residues in the CDR3. V shed 1 base, J shed 2 bases, and the junction held 4 bases outside the gene matches. CDR3 sequence: CASSLTGTSGPYEQYF. CDR3 in DNA: TGCGCCAGCAGCTTGACCGGGACTAGCGGGCCCTACGAGCAGTACTTC. The full variable domain, completed using reference TRBV5-1 and TRBJ2-7, is KAGVTQTPRYLIKTRGQQVTLSCSPISGHRSVSWYQQTPGQGLQFLFEYFSETQRNKGNFPGRFSGRQFSNSRSEMNVSTLELGDSALYLCASSLTGTSGPYEQYFGPGTRLTVT.

The chain couples TRBV13 to TRBJ2-1, with D tentatively TRBD1 (5 bases). In germline, CDR1 is PRHDT, CDR2 FYEKMQ (reference sequence). Between the trimmed V and J ends, which lost 0 bases and 3 bases, there was a span of 12 bases. The CDR3 consists of 16 residues. Here the CDR3 DNA reads TGTGCCAGCAGCTTAGGTGCGCAGGGAAGCTACAATGAGCAGTTCTTC. Its translation is CASSLGAQGSYNEQFF. The variable domain in full, completed from reference TRBV13 and TRBJ2-1, reads AAGVIQSPRHLIKEKRETATLKCYPIPRHDTVYWYQQGPGQDPQFLISFYEKMQSDKGSIPDRFSAQQFSDYHSELNMSSLELGDSALYFCASSLGAQGSYNEQFFGPGTRLTVL.

The chain is built from TRBV6-2 or TRBV6-3 and TRBJ2-2; weak D call: TRBD1 (5 bases). In germline, CDR1 is MNHEY, CDR2 SVGEGT. Trimming cost V 3 bases and J 2 bases, with 10 bases left between them. The CDR3 has 15 amino acids. The CDR3 sequence: CASSYVRVNTGELFF. DNA for the CDR3: TGTGCCAGCAGTTATGTCAGGGTAAACACCGGGGAGCTGTTTTTT.

This chain joins TRBV6-5 and TRBJ2-1, with TRBD1 matching over 7 bases. CDR3 length equals 13 residues. The germline V gene encodes CDR1 MNHEY and CDR2 SVGAGI. V trimming: 6 bases; J trimming: 7 bases; junction bases outside the gene matches: 6. The CDR3 DNA follows: TGTGCCAGCAGCACCGACAGGGTGAATGAGCAGTTCTTC. This translates into CASSTDRVNEQFF.

The chain joins TRBV5-1 to TRBJ1-4; D might be TRBD1 (6 bases). Germline-derived CDR1 and CDR2 are SGHRS and YFSETQ. The CDR3 loop spans 17 amino acids. V was trimmed by 6 bases and J by 5 bases, leaving 23 bases between them. In DNA, the CDR3 is TGCGCCAGCACGCGGGCAGGGCAGGGGCTTGCGAATGAAAAACTGTTTTTT. Its protein product is CASTRAGQGLANEKLFF.

The V gene is TRBV11-1, the J gene TRBJ1-1, with D possibly TRBD1 on 5 matching bases. The CDR3 length is 12 residues. V lost 3 bases to trimming and J lost 10 bases, with 12 bases between them. From germline, CDR1 is SGHAT and CDR2 FQDESV (reference sequence). The CDR3 sequence is CASSFQGSIAFF. For the CDR3, the DNA is TGTGCCAGCAGCTTCCAGGGATCTATAGCTTTCTTT.

V and J are TRBV5-1 and TRBJ1-3, with no clear D. The CDR3 loop spans 13 amino acids. Per the germline V gene, CDR1 is SGHRS and CDR2 is YFSETQ. V was trimmed by 4 bases and J by 0 bases, leaving 5 bases between them. Here the CDR3 reads CASSPNSGNTIYF. As DNA, the CDR3 is TGCGCCAGCAGCCCCAACTCTGGAAACACCATATATTTT. The entire variable domain, with the rest obtained from reference TRBV5-1 and TRBJ1-3, is as follows: KAGVTQTPRYLIKTRGQQVTLSCSPISGHRSVSWYQQTPGQGLQFLFEYFSETQRNKGNFPGRFSGRQFSNSRSEMNVSTLELGDSALYLCASSPNSGNTIYFGEGSWLTVV.

The V call is TRBV10-3, the J call TRBJ2-3; a weak D match, TRBD1 (6 bases). Germline CDR1 and CDR2: ENHRY and SYGVKD. V was shortened by 2 bases and J by 1 base, with 13 bases between the two germline ends. The CDR3 totals 16 residues. The DNA of the CDR3 is TGTGCCATCAGTGAGCGAGCAAGACAGGGCACAGATACGCAGTATTTT. Translated, it gives CAISERARQGTDTQYF.

The rearrangement uses TRBV2 and TRBJ2-2, with D possibly TRBD1 on 6 matching bases. Trimming left V 7 bases short and J 0 bases short, with 12 bases between. The germline CDR1 and CDR2 sequences are SNHLY and FYNNEI. There are 15 residues in the CDR3. This CDR3 reads CASKGVLANTGELFF. The CDR3 DNA follows: TGTGCCAGCAAGGGGGTCCTCGCGAACACCGGGGAGCTGTTTTTT.

The genes are TRBV7-9 and TRBJ2-2, with D possibly being TRBD1 (5 bases). Trimming cost V 2 bases and J 4 bases, with 17 bases left between them. Germline V lookup: CDR1 SEHNR, CDR2 FQNEAQ (reference sequence). The CDR3 loop spans 17 amino acids. The CDR3 is CASSLPLGYRGTGELFF. DNA of the CDR3: TGTGCCAGCAGCTTACCCCTTGGCTATAGGGGCACCGGGGAGCTGTTTTTT.

This chain joins TRBV9 and TRBJ1-3, with 7 bases aligning to TRBD1. The CDR3 has 17 residues. J gave up 0 bases and V 4 bases, and 10 bases lay outside the gene matches. Germline CDR1 is SGDLS and CDR2 is YYNGEE. CDR3 in DNA: TGTGCCAGCAGCACCCAGGGGGGCAGGGTCTCTGGAAACACCATATATTTT. It encodes CASSTQGGRVSGNTIYF.

This chain uses TRBV18 with TRBJ1-5; the D is unclear. Germline CDR1 KGHSH, CDR2 LQKENI. The CDR3 covers 14 residues. V shed 6 bases and J shed 0 bases, with 9 bases lying between them. The CDR3 loop reads CASSPTDSNQPQHF. For the CDR3, the DNA is TGTGCCAGCTCCCCTACAGATAGCAATCAGCCCCAGCATTTT.

The chain couples TRBV27 to TRBJ2-5, with D perhaps TRBD1 (5 bases). V was shortened by 2 bases and J by 5 bases, with 15 bases between the two germline ends. Germline V CDR1 and CDR2: MNHEY, SMNVEV (reference sequence). This CDR3 is built from 15 residues. In DNA, the CDR3 is TGTGCCAGCAGTTTAGGGGCTAGAGTGGACGAGACCCAGTACTTC. It codes for CASSLGARVDETQYF.

V gene TRBV11-2 combines with J gene TRBJ2-1, with a tentative D call TRBD2 (6 bases). CDR1 is SGHAT and CDR2 is FQNNGV in the germline V gene. CDR3 length: 13 residues. Trimming took off 1 base at V and 9 bases at J, with 10 bases between the two ends. The CDR3 is CASSLGRGGEQFF. The CDR3 nucleotides are TGTGCCAGCAGCTTAGGGCGGGGCGGTGAGCAGTTCTTC.

V usage is TRBV4-2 and J usage is TRBJ2-7; 9 bases match TRBD1. Unmatched junction bases numbered 5, after V lost 0 bases and J lost 5 bases. This CDR3 is 15 amino acids long. CDR1 and CDR2 from the germline V gene are LGHNA and YNFKEQ. The CDR3 sequence: CASSQEGQGSDEQYF. The CDR3 coding sequence is TGTGCCAGCAGCCAAGAGGGACAGGGAAGTGACGAGCAGTACTTC.

CDR3 region: CSVEQGGEQYF. CDR3 nucleotides: TGCAGCGTTGAACAGGGGGGCGAGCAGTACTTC. The V call is TRBV29-1, the J call TRBJ2-7; D is possibly TRBD1 (7 bases). Germline V CDR1 and CDR2: SQVTM, ANQGSEA. Trimming stripped 2 bases from V and 6 bases from J, with 8 bases between. The CDR3 is made up of 11 amino acids.

The chain recombines TRBV3-1 (or the pseudogene TRBV3-2) with TRBJ2-7; TRBD1 agrees at 8 bases. CDR3 length equals 13 residues. Germline V gene lookup returns CDR1 LGHDT and CDR2 YNNKEL (reference sequence). Unmatched junction bases numbered 1, after V lost 0 bases and J lost 6 bases. The CDR3 sequence: CASSQDDRGEQYF. DNA of the CDR3: TGTGCCAGCAGCCAAGATGACAGGGGCGAGCAGTACTTC.

This chain uses TRBV5-1 with TRBJ2-5, with TRBD2 matching 8 bases. Germline V gene sequence: CDR1 SGHRS, CDR2 YFSETQ. This CDR3 region has 15 residues. The V and J ends lost 7 bases and 3 bases, in that order; junction bases with no gene match: 11. The CDR3 DNA sequence: TGCGCCAGCTCTAGCGGTAGCGGGACGGAAGAGACCCAGTACTTC. Encoded protein: CASSSGSGTEETQYF. The full variable domain, its missing parts supplied by reference TRBV5-1 and TRBJ2-5, is KAGVTQTPRYLIKTRGQQVTLSCSPISGHRSVSWYQQTPGQGLQFLFEYFSETQRNKGNFPGRFSGRQFSNSRSEMNVSTLELGDSALYLCASSSGSGTEETQYFGPGTRLLVL.